This TCR beta chain was identified in a study of control samples from healthy donors and cancer patients. Germline V lookup: CDR1 SNHLY, CDR2 FYNNEI. This CDR3 region has 12 residues. V lost 4 bases, J lost 0 bases, and 4 bases lay in between. Clones were read by immunoSEQ multiplex PCR, and TCRdb kept only the in-frame ones, dropping some. The sample lists fewer than 85,000 clones; 90% to 95% were seen once. Sequencing was performed on blood. This chain uses TRBV2 with TRBJ2-7; no firm D call. This receptor was identified in a man in his thirties or forties in good health. The DNA for the CDR3 is TGTGCCAGCAGTGGGAGCTCCTACGAGCAGTACTTC. Protein: CASSGSSYEQYF. Full variable domain (outside the CDR3, taken from reference TRBV2 and TRBJ2-7): EPEVTQTPSHQVTQMGQEVILRCVPISNHLYFYWYRQILGQKVEFLVSFYNNEISEKSEIFDDQFSVERPDGSNFTLKIRSTKLEDSAMYFCASSGSSYEQYFGPGTRLTVT.